This T cell receptor (beta chain) was observed in a study of cytomegalovirus exposure and HLA in healthy donors. Primers included in the PCR were 60 Vbeta and 13 Jbeta primers. Generated by immunoSEQ multiplex PCR, the TCRdb table keeps only in-frame clones and is missing some. The sample holds 100,000 or so clones, more than 60% seen once. Material: PBMCs. This sequence was found in a female donor in good health and CMV-seropositive.

The CDR3 nucleotides read TGTGCCAGCAGTTTATCTCGACTAGCGGGAGCCACCGGGGAGCTGTTTTTT. Encoded protein: CASSLSRLAGATGELFF. The rearrangement joins TRBV27 to TRBJ2-2; the match to TRBD2 covers 12 bases. V lost 0 bases, J lost 4 bases, and 3 bases stayed unmatched. CDR3 length: 17 residues. Per germline, CDR1 MNHEY and CDR2 SMNVEV (reference sequence).